These 6 T cell receptor beta chains came from one sample sequenced in a study of response to subunit inactivated influenza vaccine. TCRdb used MiXCR to reprocess the RT-PCR reads, holding one entry per CDR3 protein. The sample lists about 700,000 distinct CDR3 sequences; 15% to 18% were seen once. Source: PBMCs from blood, taken 11 to 12 days after vaccination. These receptors came from a man aged 50 to 60 who received an inactivated influenza vaccine.

The chain has TRBV7-2 and TRBJ2-2; no clear D. The CDR3 has 14 amino acids. Trimming left V 2 bases short and J 7 bases short, with 11 bases between. CDR1 and CDR2 from the germline V gene are SGHTA and FQGNSA. CDR3 sequence (DNA): TGTGCCAGCAGCTTAACCAGGACGGGCGGGGAGCTGTTTTTT. Encoded protein: CASSLTRTGGELFF.

V gene TRBV4-2 combines with J gene TRBJ2-7; the match to TRBD2 covers 7 bases. The CDR3 sequence is 15 residues long. Germline V gene sequence: CDR1 LGHNA, CDR2 YNFKEQ. The V gene end was trimmed by 0 bases and the J gene end by 2 bases; junction bases not matched to a gene: 4. CDR3 sequence (DNA): TGTGCCAGCAGCCAAGAGGGCGGGAGCCCCTACGAGCAGTACTTC. It yields the protein CASSQEGGSPYEQYF.

The chain recombines TRBV25-1 with TRBJ2-7; D not resolved. This CDR3 spans 12 amino acids. Trimming stripped 1 base from V and 6 bases from J, with 7 bases between. Germline-derived CDR1 and CDR2 are MGHDK and SYGVNS. The chain's CDR3 is CASSEFGSEQYF. The CDR3 DNA follows: TGTGCCAGCAGTGAATTTGGTTCCGAGCAGTACTTC.

Many counts were recorded for this clonotype. J is TRBJ2-7 and V is TRBV7-8; D is perhaps TRBD2 (5 bases). The germline gives CDR1 SGHVS, CDR2 FQNEAQ. V lost 3 bases and J lost 7, with 13 bases in between. CDR3 length: 13 amino acids. This chain's CDR3 is CASSFRGSEEQYF. Written as DNA, the CDR3 is TGTGCCAGCAGCTTCCGAGGGTCTGAAGAGCAGTACTTC. Complete variable domain (other parts from reference TRBV7-8 and TRBJ2-7): GAGVSQSPRYKVAKRGQDVALRCDPISGHVSLFWYQQALGQGPEFLTYFQNEAQLDKSGLPSDRFFAERPEGSVSTLKIQRTQQEDSAVYLCASSFRGSEEQYFGPGTRLTVT.

This sequence joins TRBV5-1 and TRBJ2-1; D is ambiguous. The germline V and J ends were trimmed by 4 bases and 6 bases, with 11 bases remaining between them. CDR3 size: 13 residues. Germline V lookup: CDR1 SGHRS, CDR2 YFSETQ. As DNA, the CDR3 is TGCGCCAGCAGCCTCCCGGCTAGCAATGAGCAGTTCTTC. Encoded protein: CASSLPASNEQFF. Using reference TRBV5-1 and TRBJ2-1 for the parts outside the CDR3, the full variable domain is KAGVTQTPRYLIKTRGQQVTLSCSPISGHRSVSWYQQTPGQGLQFLFEYFSETQRNKGNFPGRFSGRQFSNSRSEMNVSTLELGDSALYLCASSLPASNEQFFGPGTRLTVL.

This clonotype has more than one count but fewer than ten. This chain connects TRBV6-5 to TRBJ2-5; no reliable D call. V shed 2 bases and J shed 4 bases, with 11 bases lying between them. Germline values: CDR1 MNHEY, CDR2 SVGAGI. This CDR3 region has 14 residues. The CDR3 sequence is CASSYEARGETQYF. The CDR3, as DNA: TGTGCCAGCAGTTACGAGGCGCGCGGAGAGACCCAGTACTTC.